This T cell receptor (beta chain) was documented in a study of response to subunit inactivated influenza vaccine. Regarding the study as a whole: The authors suggested that every seasonal influenza vaccination recruits few new T cells.

CDR1 DFQATT and CDR2 SNEGSKA come from the germline V gene (reference sequence). CDR3 length equals 14 residues. Between the trimmed V and J ends, which lost 0 bases and 4 bases, there was a span of 13 bases. From the RT-PCR reads, TCRdb called clonotypes with MiXCR, one entry per CDR3 protein. Among hundreds of thousands of distinct CDR3 sequences listed, approximately 14% were seen once. This clonotype was picked up a small number of times. Antigen: not known. The receptor was derived from a man aged 45-60 years who received an inactivated influenza vaccine. The sequenced sample was PBMCs from blood, obtained approximately 15 days before vaccination. The chain employs TRBV20-1 and TRBJ2-7; no firm D call. CDR3 protein: CSARDLLTEYEQYF. The CDR3 DNA reads TGCAGTGCTAGAGATCTACTGACGGAATACGAGCAGTACTTC.